These 19 T cell receptor beta chains originate from one sample sequenced in a study of Graves' ophthalmopathy and Graves' hyperthyroidism. The sequenced template was RNA, covering the TCR beta CDR3 region. First-round RT-PCR employed HTBI primers, with a second-round multiplex PCR after it. TCRdb called the multiplex PCR reads again in MiXCR, with one record for every CDR3 protein. The sample includes hundreds of thousands of distinct CDR3 sequences, 22% of them seen just once. Sequencing used peripheral blood. These receptors all stem from a woman under 30 with stable Graves' hyperthyroidism. Some clones in this sample may be carry-over from other donors' samples.

This clonotype was detected many times. V usage is TRBV15 and J usage is TRBJ2-2; 7 bases are shared with TRBD1. This CDR3 is 16 amino acids long. The junction had 4 bases not matched to a gene; V was cut back by 0 bases and J by 3 bases. From germline, CDR1 is LNHNV and CDR2 YYDKDF (reference sequence). The CDR3 DNA is TGTGCCACCAGCAGAGATCTGGGACAGTACACCGGGGAGCTGTTTTTT. Residues: CATSRDLGQYTGELFF.

J is TRBJ2-7 and V is TRBV6-1; D might be TRBD1 (5 bases). V dropped 6 bases and J dropped 4 bases, with 16 bases sitting between them. CDR1 MNHNS and CDR2 SASEGT come from the germline V gene. This CDR3 region has 14 residues. The CDR3: CASSPAGSLYEQYF. The CDR3 nucleotides are TGTGCCAGCAGCCCGGCAGGGTCTTTGTACGAGCAGTACTTC.

This clonotype was detected ten times or more. The chain uses TRBV29-1 and TRBJ2-7; D uncertain. The V and J ends lost 2 bases and 1 base respectively, with 9 bases between them. Germline values: CDR1 SQVTM, CDR2 ANQGSEA. The CDR3 runs 13 residues. The CDR3 nucleotides are TGCAGCGTTGAAACAGTTGAGTCCTACGAGCAGTACTTC. Protein product: CSVETVESYEQYF.

This clonotype was detected ten times or more. The rearrangement links TRBV27 to TRBJ2-5, with D perhaps TRBD1 (5 bases). The germline V and J ends were trimmed by 6 bases and 2 bases, with 10 bases remaining between them. CDR3 length equals 13 residues. The germline CDR1 and CDR2 sequences are MNHEY and SMNVEV (reference sequence). For the CDR3, the DNA is TGTGCCAGCAGCTTAAGACAGCAAGAGACCCAGTACTTC. This gives the protein CASSLRQQETQYF.

Ten or more counts support this clonotype. The gene calls are TRBV12-3 or TRBV12-4 and TRBJ2-5, with TRBD2 matching 12 bases. This CDR3 spans 15 amino acids. With V trimmed by 10 bases and J by 5 bases, 11 bases remained unmatched. In DNA, the CDR3 is TGTGCCATTACGACTAGCGGGGGCGAGGAGGAGACCCAGTACTTC. This sequence encodes CAITTSGGEEETQYF.

This clonotype has a handful of counts. The chain combines TRBV20-1 with TRBJ1-5; perhaps TRBD1 as D (6 bases). Germline V gene sequence: CDR1 DFQATT, CDR2 SNEGSKA (reference sequence). This CDR3 has 13 amino acids. V lost 7 bases and J 4 bases, leaving 14 bases between the germline ends. As DNA, the CDR3 is TGCAGTGGATCTCAGGGGCCGAATCAGCCCCAGCATTTT. It codes for CSGSQGPNQPQHF.

This clonotype was seen many times. This sequence joins TRBV20-1 and TRBJ1-2, with 8 nucleotides matching TRBD1. The trim removed 1 base at V and 0 bases at J, leaving 4 bases unmatched. CDR3 length: 15 residues. Germline values: CDR1 DFQATT, CDR2 SNEGSKA (reference sequence). The CDR3 coding sequence is TGCAGTGCTAGAGGGCGGACAGGGCCTAACTATGGCTACACCTTC. Its protein is CSARGRTGPNYGYTF.

V is TRBV27 and J is TRBJ1-1, with TRBD1 as a possible D gene (5 bases). Germline V gene lookup returns CDR1 MNHEY and CDR2 SMNVEV (reference sequence). The CDR3 has 14 residues. V lost 8 bases to trimming and J lost 0 bases, with 13 bases between them. CDR3 coding DNA: TGTGCCAGCCATTCCAGGGAGATGAACACTGAAGCTTTCTTT. Translating it yields CASHSREMNTEAFF.

This clonotype has a handful of counts. The chain joins TRBV18 to TRBJ2-5; possible D gene TRBD2, 5 bases. Trimming stripped 3 bases from V and 2 bases from J, with 10 bases between. CDR1 is KGHSH, CDR2 LQKENI, per germline. CDR3 length equals 14 residues. This CDR3 is CASSPLPGQETQYF. The DNA of the CDR3 is TGTGCCAGCTCACCTTTACCGGGGCAAGAGACCCAGTACTTC.

Ten or more counts support this clonotype. The chain joins TRBV5-5 to TRBJ1-2; 9 bases line up with TRBD1. From germline, CDR1 is SGHKS and CDR2 YYEKEE (reference sequence). The junction had 6 bases not matched to a gene; V was cut back by 5 bases and J by 7 bases. The CDR3 length is 13 residues. CDR3 residues: CASRPTGGRGYTF. The CDR3 DNA reads TGTGCCAGCAGACCCACAGGGGGCCGTGGCTACACCTTC.

This chain connects TRBV19 to TRBJ1-2; D perhaps matches TRBD1 (5 bases). The CDR3 runs to 15 residues. The V gene's germline CDR1 is LNHDA and CDR2 SQIVND (reference sequence). V lost 0 bases and J lost 8, with 16 bases in between. The CDR3 loop is CASSIDGRALFGYTF. The DNA of the CDR3 is TGTGCCAGTAGTATAGACGGCAGGGCTCTGTTCGGCTACACCTTC.

As to this clonotype: One end of the junction does not line up with germline, which may come from a read error. The chain recombines TRBV11-2 with TRBJ2-1; 7 nucleotides align to TRBD2. The CDR3 is 14 residues long. Germline V lookup: CDR1 SGHAT, CDR2 FQNNGV. The CDR3 sequence: CASSFGGSSRLSRF. CDR3 nucleotide sequence: TGTGCCAGCAGCTTTGGCGGGAGTTCTCGCTTGAGTCGGTTC.

This clonotype was recorded at least ten times. J is TRBJ2-7 and V is TRBV12-3 or TRBV12-4; weak D call: TRBD1 (5 bases). Trimming pared 5 bases from V and 7 bases from J, leaving 9 bases between. The CDR3 runs 11 residues. CDR3 region: CASSDSLEQYF. CDR3 in DNA: TGTGCCAGCAGTGACAGCCTAGAGCAGTACTTC.

This rearrangement joins TRBV24-1 to TRBJ2-2; 7 bases fit TRBD2. CDR1 and CDR2 from the germline V gene are KGHDR and SFDVKD. Trimming at V came to 5 bases and at J to 8 bases, leaving 19 bases not matched to a gene. The length of the CDR3 is 18 residues. Here the CDR3 reads CATSAPGLAGDATGELFF. CDR3 sequence (DNA): TGTGCCACCAGTGCCCCCGGGTTAGCGGGCGACGCGACGGGGGAGCTGTTTTTT.

This clonotype was detected a few times. The chain employs TRBV9 and TRBJ2-4; D perhaps matches TRBD1 (5 bases). The V gene's germline CDR1 is SGDLS and CDR2 YYNGEE. The CDR3 sequence is 15 residues long. Trimming shortened V by 3 bases and J by 0 bases, and 10 bases separated the two germline ends. In DNA, the CDR3 is TGTGCCAGCAGCGCCGACAGAGTAGCCAAAAACATTCAGTACTTC. Its protein is CASSADRVAKNIQYF.

The rearrangement joins TRBV30 to TRBJ1-5; no reliable D call. Germline loops: CDR1 GTSNPN, CDR2 SVGIG (reference sequence). The CDR3 loop spans 13 amino acids. Between the trimmed V and J ends, which lost 3 bases and 4 bases, there was a span of 10 bases. The CDR3 reads CAWRKDGNQPQHF. The CDR3 coding sequence is TGTGCCTGGAGGAAGGACGGGAATCAGCCCCAGCATTTT.

As concerns this clonotype: The CDR3 does not close with the conserved phenylalanine or tryptophan, likely indicating a read error. The rearrangement links TRBV30 to TRBJ2-7; D is unclear. Between the trimmed V and J ends, which lost 0 bases and 3 bases, there was a span of 12 bases. Germline V lookup: CDR1 GTSNPN, CDR2 SVGIG (reference sequence). The CDR3 spans 14 residues. The CDR3 reads CAWSVLFPNYEQYL. Written as DNA, the CDR3 is TGTGCCTGGAGTGTCTTATTCCCCAACTACGAGCAGTACTTA.

This clonotype was found many times. The rearrangement joins TRBV19 to TRBJ2-6; D possibly corresponds to TRBD2 (6 bases). Germline lookup yields CDR1 LNHDA and CDR2 SQIVND (reference sequence). The CDR3 spans 16 residues. Trimming took 8 bases from V and 4 from J, leaving 18 bases between them. The CDR3 is CASSRGWVSGANVLTF. The CDR3 DNA sequence: TGTGCCAGTTCGCGGGGTTGGGTCTCGGGGGCCAACGTCCTGACTTTC.

This clonotype was observed at least ten times. This chain joins TRBV5-5 and TRBJ2-5, with 8 bases lining up with TRBD1. The length of the CDR3 is 17 residues. CDR1 is SGHKS, CDR2 YYEKEE, per germline (reference sequence). V lost 0 bases, J lost 4 bases, and 11 bases stayed unmatched. The chain's CDR3 is CASSLDPGGTSVETQYF. Here the CDR3 DNA reads TGTGCCAGCAGCTTGGATCCAGGGGGCACTTCGGTAGAGACCCAGTACTTC.